A single TCR beta chain is shown here with its context. Its antigen remains unidentified. The data belong to a study of T cells in Graves' hyperthyroidism and ophthalmopathy. Overall study results and limits: Most thyroid clonotypes expanded above 0.001 were also detected in blood.

RNA transcripts were the template for amplifying TCR beta CDR3 regions. Carried out on the TCR CDR3, a first-round RT-PCR used the HTBI primer set. TCRdb passed the multiplex PCR reads through MiXCR, listing each CDR3 protein once. The table shows about 110,000 distinct CDR3 sequences, with 16% occurring only once. Germline CDR1 reads SGHAT; CDR2 reads FQNNGV. V gave up 3 bases and J gave up 6 bases; unmatched junction bases: 11. CDR3 size: 18 residues. Researchers defined stable Graves' hyperthyroidism as no ophthalmopathy progression within 18 months. On the basis of clinical symptoms, serum thyroxine and TRAb, thyroid ultrasound and orbital computed tomography, diagnoses were made.

The receptor was derived from a woman between 45 and 60 years old with Graves' hyperthyroidism. The J gene is TRBJ2-2, the V gene TRBV11-2; TRBD2 matches at 12 bases. The sequenced material came from blood. The CDR3 bases are TGTGCCAGCAGCTTGGGGCTAGCGGGAGGGCCGAGTGCCGGGGAGCTGTTTTTT. It specifies CASSLGLAGGPSAGELFF.